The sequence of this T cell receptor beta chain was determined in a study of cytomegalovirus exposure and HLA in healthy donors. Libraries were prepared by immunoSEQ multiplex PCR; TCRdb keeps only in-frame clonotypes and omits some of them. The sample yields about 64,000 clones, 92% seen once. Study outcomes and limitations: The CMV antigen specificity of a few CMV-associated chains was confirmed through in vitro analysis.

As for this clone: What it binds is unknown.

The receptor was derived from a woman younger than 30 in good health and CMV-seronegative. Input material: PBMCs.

The CDR3 nucleotides are TGTGCCAGCAGCTTATCGTTCGCGGATACGCAGTATTTT. It codes for CASSLSFADTQYF. V gene TRBV11-2 combines with J gene TRBJ2-3; D unresolved. Germline V gene lookup returns CDR1 SGHAT and CDR2 FQNNGV. The ends were cut back, 2 bases at V and 6 bases at J, with 9 bases in the middle. The CDR3 contains 13 residues.